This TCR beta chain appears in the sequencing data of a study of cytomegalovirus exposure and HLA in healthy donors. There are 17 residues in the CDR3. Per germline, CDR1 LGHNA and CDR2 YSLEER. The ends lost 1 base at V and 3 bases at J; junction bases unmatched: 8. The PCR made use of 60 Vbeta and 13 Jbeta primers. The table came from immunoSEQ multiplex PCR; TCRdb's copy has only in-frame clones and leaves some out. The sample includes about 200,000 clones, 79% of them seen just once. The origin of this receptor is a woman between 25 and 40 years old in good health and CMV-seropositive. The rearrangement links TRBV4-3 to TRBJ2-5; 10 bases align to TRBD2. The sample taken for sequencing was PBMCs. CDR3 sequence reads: CASSQAGIAGGEETQYF. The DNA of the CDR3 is TGCGCCAGCAGCCAAGCCGGCATAGCGGGGGGTGAAGAGACCCAGTACTTC.